These 19 T cell receptor beta chains were sequenced from one sample in a study of blood T cell repertoires in COVID-19. This table comes from immunoSEQ multiplex PCR, and its TCRdb copy is limited to in-frame clones, with some not included. Of under 200,000 clones in the sample, approximately 86% were seen once. The source material was peripheral blood. These receptors originate from a woman aged 80 or older in a cohort sampled during active or convalescent COVID-19.

Comment on this clone: An end of the junction does not agree with germline; a read error may underlie this. This rearrangement joins TRBV7-7 to TRBJ2-2, with 8 bases lining up with TRBD1. In germline, CDR1 is SSHAT, CDR2 FNYEAQ (reference sequence). The CDR3 runs to 15 residues. Written as DNA, the CDR3 is TGTGCTAGCAGCTCAGGACAGGGACCCACCGGGGAGCTGTTTTTT. Translated, it gives CASSSGQGPTGELFF.

The rearrangement uses TRBV29-1 and TRBJ1-2; tentative D call: TRBD1 (5 bases). CDR3 size: 12 residues. Per the germline V gene, CDR1 is SQVTM and CDR2 is ANQGSEA. Trimming left V 4 bases short and J 6 bases short, with 12 bases between. Written as DNA, the CDR3 is TGCAGCGTTGCCAGGGCGGGGGATGGCTACACCTTC. Amino acids: CSVARAGDGYTF.

The rearrangement joins TRBV6-2 or TRBV6-3 to TRBJ2-3; tentatively, D is TRBD2 (5 bases). Trimming took 6 bases from V and 2 from J, leaving 21 bases between them. CDR1 MNHEY and CDR2 SVGEGT come from the germline V gene. This CDR3 is 17 amino acids long. The DNA of the CDR3 is TGTGCCAGCAGCCCTACCTTAGGGAGCGGCCACACAGATACGCAGTATTTT. Its translation is CASSPTLGSGHTDTQYF.

The V and J genes are TRBV11-3 and TRBJ2-5, with 10 positions matching TRBD2. This CDR3 has 18 amino acids. Germline lookup yields CDR1 SGHNT and CDR2 YENEEA. J lost 5 bases, V lost 0 bases, and 12 bases had no gene match. The CDR3 is CASSLEEVSGRAMETQYF. CDR3 sequence (DNA): TGTGCCAGCAGCTTAGAAGAGGTCAGCGGGAGGGCCATGGAGACCCAGTACTTC.

The rearrangement joins TRBV7-2 to TRBJ2-7; the D gene is possibly TRBD1 (5 bases). Germline V gene data show CDR1 as SGHTA and CDR2 as FQGNSA. Deletions cut 1 base from V and 7 bases from J, with 20 bases between. CDR3 length equals 16 residues. Here the CDR3 DNA reads TGTGCCAGCAGCTTAGTTAAAGGGTACAGGTTGGGTGAGCAGTACGTC. It yields the protein CASSLVKGYRLGEQYV.

The chain has TRBV24-1 and TRBJ1-2, with TRBD1 as a possible D gene (6 bases). The CDR3 extends over 13 amino acids. Germline V gene lookup returns CDR1 KGHDR and CDR2 SFDVKD. V gave up 3 bases and J gave up 7 bases, with 11 bases separating them. CDR3 protein: CATSDNRAGGYTF. As DNA, the CDR3 is TGTGCCACCAGTGATAACAGGGCGGGTGGCTACACCTTC.

The chain has TRBV27 and TRBJ1-6; tentative D call: TRBD1 (5 bases). The CDR3 is 15 residues long. Per the germline V gene, CDR1 is MNHEY and CDR2 is SMNVEV (reference sequence). V lost 4 bases, J lost 3 bases, and 10 bases lay in between. The CDR3 DNA is TGTGCCAGCAGTTCTACAGGCATCTATAATTCACCCCTCCACTTT. Protein product: CASSSTGIYNSPLHF.

CDR3: CASSLSTGTVSPLHF. The CDR3 DNA is TGTGCCAGCAGTCTCTCGACAGGGACGGTTTCACCCCTCCACTTT. V is TRBV28 and J is TRBJ1-6, with 7 bases matching TRBD1. V gave up 5 bases and J gave up 9 bases; unmatched junction bases: 10. The CDR3 is 15 amino acids. Germline CDR1 reads MDHEN; CDR2 reads SYDVKM.

This chain links TRBV3-1 (or the pseudogene TRBV3-2) with TRBJ1-1, with D uncertain. Germline V CDR1 and CDR2: LGHDT, YNNKEL (reference sequence). The CDR3 runs to 13 residues. V was trimmed by 1 base and J by 10 bases, leaving 13 bases between them. CDR3 bases: TGTGCCAGCAGCCAAGTGCCGCGGGCTGGAGCTTTCTTT. Amino acid sequence: CASSQVPRAGAFF.

The sample holds one count of this clone. The rearrangement uses TRBV7-2 and TRBJ1-1; 8 nucleotides align to TRBD1. The CDR3 contains 16 residues. Germline trimming cut 4 bases from V and 6 bases from J; bases unmatched to any gene: 13. Germline CDR1 reads SGHTA; CDR2 reads FQGNSA. CDR3 bases: TGTGCCAGCAGCTCTGGCGGGACAGGCCGCCCCCCTGAAGCTTTCTTT. This codes for CASSSGGTGRPPEAFF.

The chain employs TRBV4-1 and TRBJ1-3, with TRBD1 matching over 12 bases. The germline CDR1 and CDR2 sequences are MGHRA and YSYEKL. The CDR3 length is 18 residues. V lost 4 bases and J lost 0; bases outside the gene matches: 7. CDR3 amino acids: CASSLTGTGGSSGNTIYF. CDR3 sequence (DNA): TGCGCCAGCAGCCTAACCGGGACAGGGGGCAGCTCTGGAAACACCATATATTTT.

The V and J genes are TRBV7-9 and TRBJ2-5; tentatively, D is TRBD2 (6 bases). The germline CDR1 and CDR2 sequences are SEHNR and FQNEAQ (reference sequence). V shed 3 bases and J shed 1 base, with 15 bases lying between them. The CDR3 is 16 residues long. CDR3 nucleotide sequence: TGTGCCAGCAGCTTTCGACCGGGAGAGGGCCAAGAGACCCAGTACTTC. The encoded protein is CASSFRPGEGQETQYF. Using reference TRBV7-9 and TRBJ2-5 for the parts outside the CDR3, the full variable domain is DTGVSQNPRHKITKRGQNVTFRCDPISEHNRLYWYRQTLGQGPEFLTYFQNEAQLEKSRLLSDRFSAERPKGSFSTLEIQRTEQGDSAMYLCASSFRPGEGQETQYFGPGTRLLVL.

The V gene is TRBV2, the J gene TRBJ2-1; a weak D match, TRBD1 (6 bases). Germline values: CDR1 SNHLY, CDR2 FYNNEI. The CDR3 is made up of 14 amino acids. The germline V and J ends were trimmed by 0 bases and 10 bases, with 13 bases remaining between them. The CDR3 DNA is TGTGCCAGCAGTGAAGCGCTTAGGCAGGGGGAGCAGTTCTTC. It translates to CASSEALRQGEQFF.

CDR3 amino acids: CASSMGLANLYEQYV. The CDR3 bases are TGTGCCAGTAGTATGGGACTAGCGAATCTCTACGAGCAGTACGTC. The V gene is TRBV19, the J gene TRBJ2-7; 10 bases align to TRBD2. This CDR3 contains 15 residues. The germline V gene encodes CDR1 LNHDA and CDR2 SQIVND (reference sequence). Losses at the gene ends were 3 bases for V and 3 bases for J; bases not matched to a gene: 5.

The chain recombines TRBV30 with TRBJ1-4; 9 bases match TRBD1. This CDR3 region has 19 residues. V lost 4 bases to trimming and J lost 8 bases; unmatched junction nucleotides: 23. Germline loops: CDR1 GTSNPN, CDR2 SVGIG (reference sequence). This CDR3 reads CAWNRVAPNRDRVREKLFF. The CDR3 bases are TGTGCCTGGAATCGTGTTGCCCCGAATCGGGACAGGGTTAGAGAAAAACTGTTTTTT.

V and J are TRBV7-2 and TRBJ1-6; D not resolved. CDR1 and CDR2 from the germline V gene are SGHTA and FQGNSA. This CDR3 has 13 residues. Trimming removed 5 bases from V and 8 bases from J, with 10 bases in between. This CDR3 is CASSPGRHSPLHF. The CDR3 DNA is TGTGCCAGCAGCCCCGGGAGACATTCACCCCTCCACTTT.

The chain couples TRBV18 to TRBJ2-4; 8 bases align to TRBD2. Looked up from germline, CDR1 is KGHSH and CDR2 is LQKENI. This CDR3 comprises 16 residues. Trimming removed 6 bases from V and 7 bases from J; junction bases left unmatched: 14. CDR3 bases: TGTGCCAGCTCCGACGAGGGAGCGGGAGTATGGAACATTCAGTACTTC. Its protein product is CASSDEGAGVWNIQYF.

This clone has only a few counts. The chain recombines TRBV29-1 with TRBJ1-2; TRBD1 aligns across 8 bases. Germline values: CDR1 SQVTM, CDR2 ANQGSEA. Trimming removed 0 bases from V and 1 base from J; junction bases left unmatched: 7. There are 16 residues in the CDR3. In DNA form, the CDR3 reads TGCAGCGTTGAAGAGCCGGGACAGGCTTTTAACTATGGCTACACCTTC. It codes for CSVEEPGQAFNYGYTF.

V and J are TRBV28 and TRBJ1-3, with unresolved D. Trimming stripped 4 bases from V and 0 bases from J, with 4 bases between. In germline, CDR1 is MDHEN, CDR2 SYDVKM. The length of the CDR3 is 13 residues. CDR3 DNA: TGTGCCAGCAGTTACAGCTCTGGAAACACCATATATTTT. This encodes CASSYSSGNTIYF.